The following is a TCR beta chain sequence with its context. The germline CDR1 and CDR2 sequences are LNHNV and YYDKDF (reference sequence). Trimming pared 0 bases from V and 5 bases from J, leaving 13 bases between. The CDR3 is made up of 15 amino acids. The data are from a study of technical replicates of blood from a handful of donors. Produced via immunoSEQ multiplex PCR; TCRdb's table is partial and in-frame only. The table has about 100,000 clones, approximately 96% seen once. Source material: T cells isolated from PBMCs. The V gene is TRBV15, the J gene TRBJ1-2; maybe TRBD1 (5 bases). This TCR derives from a human donor in good health. The CDR3, as DNA: TGTGCCACCAGCAGAGATATCGGGGGGTTTTATGGCTACACCTTC. Translated, it gives CATSRDIGGFYGYTF.